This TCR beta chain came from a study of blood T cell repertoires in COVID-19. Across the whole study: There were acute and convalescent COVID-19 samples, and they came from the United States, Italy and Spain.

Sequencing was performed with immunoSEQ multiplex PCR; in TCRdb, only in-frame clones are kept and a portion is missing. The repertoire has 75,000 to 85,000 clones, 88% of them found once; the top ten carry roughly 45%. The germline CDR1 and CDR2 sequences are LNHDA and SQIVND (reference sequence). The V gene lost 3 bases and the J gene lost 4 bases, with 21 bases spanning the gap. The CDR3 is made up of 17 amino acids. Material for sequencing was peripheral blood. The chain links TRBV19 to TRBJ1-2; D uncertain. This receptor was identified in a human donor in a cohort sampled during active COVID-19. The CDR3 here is CASSILAVPTLSYGYTF. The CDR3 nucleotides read TGTGCCAGTAGTATTCTGGCGGTACCGACTTTAAGCTATGGCTACACCTTC.